These 31 T cell receptor beta chains came from one sample sequenced in a study of early T cells in non-severe SARS-CoV-2 infection. MiXCR, applied by TCRdb to the 5' RACE reads, yields one record per CDR3 protein. The sample lists about 28,000 distinct CDR3 sequences; roughly 6% were seen once. Sequenced material: whole blood. These receptors came from an adult who was a healthcare worker with PCR-confirmed SARS-CoV-2 infection or an uninfected control (not recorded which).

The CDR3 sequence is CASSQGAQRGRVAKDTQYF. CDR3 sequence (DNA): TGCGCCAGCAGCCAAGGGGCCCAGCGGGGGAGGGTTGCGAAAGATACGCAGTATTTT. The chain has TRBV4-3 and TRBJ2-3, with TRBD2 matching 8 bases. Trimming at V came to 1 base and at J to 5 bases, leaving 17 bases not matched to a gene. Germline V gives CDR1 LGHNA, CDR2 YSLEER. The CDR3 runs 19 residues.

This clonotype appeared many times. J is TRBJ2-5 and V is TRBV24-1; 8 bases agree with TRBD2. V shed 5 bases and J 3 bases; nucleotides not matched to a gene: 1. Germline V gives CDR1 KGHDR, CDR2 SFDVKD. There are 13 residues in the CDR3. DNA of the CDR3: TGTGCCACCAGTGGTAGCGGGAAAGAGACCCAGTACTTC. Translating it yields CATSGSGKETQYF.

The table lists this clonotype with many counts. This chain connects TRBV28 to TRBJ2-1; D perhaps matches TRBD2 (6 bases). Germline V gene lookup returns CDR1 MDHEN and CDR2 SYDVKM. The CDR3 length is 16 residues. V shed 5 bases and J shed 6 bases, with 20 bases lying between them. The chain's CDR3 is CASSPQGAGLVNEQFF. The CDR3 DNA follows: TGTGCCAGCAGTCCTCAAGGAGCGGGTCTGGTCAATGAGCAGTTCTTC.

This chain uses TRBV5-1 with TRBJ2-1, with D perhaps TRBD1 (5 bases). V lost 2 bases and J lost 4, with 7 bases in between. CDR1 and CDR2 (germline): SGHRS, YFSETQ. The CDR3 has 13 residues. The CDR3 nucleotides are TGCGCCAGCAGCTTAAGACAGTACAATGAGCAGTTCTTC. Its protein is CASSLRQYNEQFF. The whole variable domain, remainder taken from reference TRBV5-1 and TRBJ2-1, is KAGVTQTPRYLIKTRGQQVTLSCSPISGHRSVSWYQQTPGQGLQFLFEYFSETQRNKGNFPGRFSGRQFSNSRSEMNVSTLELGDSALYLCASSLRQYNEQFFGPGTRLTVL.

At least ten counts were recorded for this clonotype. The V call is TRBV11-2, the J call TRBJ2-1; 7 nucleotides line up with TRBD1. This CDR3 comprises 13 residues. J gave up 9 bases and V 5 bases, and 7 bases lay outside the gene matches. Germline-derived CDR1 and CDR2 are SGHAT and FQNNGV. Here the CDR3 DNA reads TGTGCCAGCAGCACGACAGGGAATCGTGAGCAGTTCTTC. Its protein product is CASSTTGNREQFF.

This clonotype occurred a few times. J is TRBJ2-1 and V is TRBV6-6, with D maybe TRBD1 (5 bases). Germline V gives CDR1 MNHNY, CDR2 SVGAGI (reference sequence). The CDR3 consists of 14 residues. V lost 4 bases, J lost 6 bases, and 13 bases lay in between. The CDR3 here is CASSSRTQTNEQFF. DNA for the CDR3: TGTGCCAGCAGTTCCCGGACACAGACCAATGAGCAGTTCTTC.

Many counts were recorded for this clonotype. The chain joins TRBV7-2 to TRBJ1-5; 9 bases align to TRBD1. CDR1 and CDR2 (germline): SGHTA, FQGNSA. V lost 4 bases and J lost 0; bases outside the gene matches: 1. This CDR3 region has 15 residues. CDR3 in amino acids: CASSWTGVSNQPQHF. In DNA form, the CDR3 reads TGTGCCAGCAGCTGGACAGGGGTTAGCAATCAGCCCCAGCATTTT.

This clonotype was seen more than once but under ten times. The genes are TRBV5-1 and TRBJ2-3; TRBD2 agrees at 11 bases. V was clipped by 0 bases and J by 4 bases; unmatched bases: 4. Germline assignment: CDR1 SGHRS and CDR2 YFSETQ. CDR3 length equals 16 residues. The CDR3 is CASSLDSGGAADTQYF. The CDR3 coding sequence is TGCGCCAGCAGCTTGGATAGCGGGGGGGCCGCAGATACGCAGTATTTT.

This clonotype came up many times. The chain couples TRBV19 to TRBJ2-3, with 9 bases that match TRBD2. V trimming: 3 bases; J trimming: 2 bases; junction bases outside the gene matches: 3. Germline V gives CDR1 LNHDA, CDR2 SQIVND (reference sequence). The CDR3 has 15 amino acids. The CDR3 is CASSIGTSTTDTQYF. The CDR3 region has the DNA TGTGCCAGTAGTATCGGGACTAGCACCACAGATACGCAGTATTTT.

This clonotype was observed at least ten times. This chain uses TRBV20-1 with TRBJ2-2; TRBD1 might be the D (5 bases). The CDR3 spans 12 residues. Germline values: CDR1 DFQATT, CDR2 SNEGSKA (reference sequence). V was cut by 3 bases and J by 6 bases, with 8 bases left in between. For the CDR3, the DNA is TGCAGTGCTAGGGAAGGGGCCGGGGAGCTGTTTTTT. Residues: CSAREGAGELFF.

This chain joins TRBV5-4 and TRBJ2-7; tentative D call: TRBD1 (6 bases). This CDR3 is built from 12 residues. Germline V gene data show CDR1 as SGHNT and CDR2 as YYREEE (reference sequence). Trimming pared 4 bases from V and 5 bases from J, leaving 10 bases between. CDR3 DNA sequence: TGTGCCAGCAGCAAACAGGGCCACGAGCAGTACTTC. Translating gives CASSKQGHEQYF. Based on the CDR3 plus reference TRBV5-4 and TRBJ2-7, the full variable domain is ETGVTQSPTHLIKTRGQQVTLRCSSQSGHNTVSWYQQALGQGPQFIFQYYREEENGRGNFPPRFSGLQFPNYSSELNVNALELDDSALYLCASSKQGHEQYFGPGTRLTVT.

The sample holds many counts of this clonotype. This rearrangement joins TRBV7-9 to TRBJ2-5, with 9 nucleotides matching TRBD1. Per the germline V gene, CDR1 is SEHNR and CDR2 is FQNEAQ (reference sequence). Losses at the gene ends were 2 bases for V and 5 bases for J; bases not matched to a gene: 6. The CDR3 length is 15 residues. The CDR3 sequence: CASSLWLGQGETQYF. In DNA form, the CDR3 reads TGTGCCAGCAGCTTATGGTTGGGACAGGGTGAGACCCAGTACTTC.

This clonotype was picked up many times. V gene TRBV5-1 combines with J gene TRBJ1-3; D uncertain. Germline V gene sequence: CDR1 SGHRS, CDR2 YFSETQ. The CDR3 contains 14 residues. V lost 7 bases to trimming and J lost 8 bases, with 19 bases between them. Written as DNA, the CDR3 is TGCGCCAGCCGCGGTCAACGTGGCGGGGACACCATATATTTT. Its protein product is CASRGQRGGDTIYF.

This clonotype was observed many times. The rearrangement joins TRBV20-1 to TRBJ2-1; TRBD1 aligns across 8 bases. Losses at the gene ends were 5 bases for V and 7 bases for J; bases not matched to a gene: 13. Looked up from germline, CDR1 is DFQATT and CDR2 is SNEGSKA (reference sequence). The CDR3 has 15 amino acids. The DNA for the CDR3 is TGCAGTGCTGGTTATCGGTGGGACAGGCTAAATGAGCAGTTCTTC. Its translation: CSAGYRWDRLNEQFF.

This clonotype was counted at least ten times. This chain links TRBV5-1 with TRBJ2-4; D not resolved. This CDR3 is 11 amino acids long. V lost 5 bases to trimming and J lost 8 bases, with 8 bases between them. Per the germline V gene, CDR1 is SGHRS and CDR2 is YFSETQ. The CDR3: CASRGLDIQYF. The CDR3 DNA sequence: TGCGCCAGCAGGGGGTTGGACATTCAGTACTTC.

This clonotype was recorded many times. J is TRBJ2-3 and V is TRBV19; a weak D match, TRBD1 (5 bases). Germline V gene sequence: CDR1 LNHDA, CDR2 SQIVND (reference sequence). Trimming removed 6 bases from V and 0 bases from J, with 13 bases in between. The CDR3 is 15 residues long. The CDR3 spells CASSIGAASTDTQYF. The DNA of the CDR3 is TGTGCCAGTAGCATTGGGGCTGCTAGCACAGATACGCAGTATTTT.

The sample holds many counts of this clonotype. This chain connects TRBV20-1 to TRBJ2-3; 12 nucleotides align to TRBD2. The CDR3 has 14 amino acids. The trim removed 7 bases at V and 6 bases at J, leaving 8 bases unmatched. Germline CDR1 reads DFQATT; CDR2 reads SNEGSKA (reference sequence). CDR3 amino acids: CSVQTSGRGDTQYF. Here the CDR3 DNA reads TGCAGTGTACAGACTAGCGGGAGAGGGGATACGCAGTATTTT.

This clonotype was counted a few times. The chain is built from TRBV5-4 and TRBJ1-1; perhaps TRBD1 as D (5 bases). CDR1 is SGHNT and CDR2 is YYREEE in the germline V gene (reference sequence). This CDR3 region has 13 residues. The V end lost 5 bases, the J end lost 3 bases, and 11 bases lay between the germline ends. CDR3 residues: CASRKGRYTEAFF. The CDR3, as DNA: TGTGCCAGCAGAAAGGGACGGTACACTGAAGCTTTCTTT. The full variable domain, rest sourced from reference TRBV5-4 and TRBJ1-1, is ETGVTQSPTHLIKTRGQQVTLRCSSQSGHNTVSWYQQALGQGPQFIFQYYREEENGRGNFPPRFSGLQFPNYSSELNVNALELDDSALYLCASRKGRYTEAFFGQGTRLTVV.

This clonotype was picked up many times. This chain uses TRBV28 with TRBJ2-4, with D possibly matching TRBD2 (5 bases). Germline CDR1 reads MDHEN; CDR2 reads SYDVKM. The V and J ends lost 6 bases and 2 bases respectively, with 14 bases between them. The CDR3 is 15 amino acids. The CDR3 DNA follows: TGTGCCAGCAGCCTTGGCAGCGGCTCCAAAAACATTCAGTACTTC. It translates to CASSLGSGSKNIQYF.

This clonotype has more than one count but fewer than ten. V and J are TRBV4-2 and TRBJ1-3; D unresolved. This CDR3 has 14 amino acids. Germline V gene lookup returns CDR1 LGHNA and CDR2 YNFKEQ. V lost 2 bases and J lost 0, with 5 bases in between. CDR3 in amino acids: CASSQRHSGNTIYF. In nucleotides, the CDR3 is TGTGCCAGCAGCCAAAGACACTCTGGAAACACCATATATTTT.

This clonotype was seen a single time. The chain carries TRBV4-3 and TRBJ2-3; D is tentatively TRBD1 or TRBD2 (5 bases each). This CDR3 region has 17 residues. With 1 base removed from V and 0 bases from J, the gap between germline ends came to 14 bases. CDR1 and CDR2 (germline): LGHNA, YSLEER. CDR3 DNA sequence: TGCGCCAGCAGCCAAGTAGCGCAGGGCCTTAGCACAGATACGCAGTATTTT. It translates to CASSQVAQGLSTDTQYF.

This clonotype was counted ten times or more. The chain combines TRBV5-1 with TRBJ2-3, with 7 bases lining up with TRBD1. The germline CDR1 and CDR2 sequences are SGHRS and YFSETQ. The CDR3 is 14 amino acids. J lost 1 base, V lost 2 bases, and 1 base had no gene match. CDR3 amino acids: CASSFTGGTDTQYF. As DNA, the CDR3 is TGCGCCAGCAGCTTCACAGGGGGCACAGATACGCAGTATTTT.

In its sample, this clonotype was seen many times. The chain recombines TRBV12-5 with TRBJ2-7, with 10 bases identical to TRBD1. The CDR3 totals 15 residues. V shed 7 bases and J 6 bases; nucleotides not matched to a gene: 12. Germline V gives CDR1 LGHNT, CDR2 FRNRAP. In DNA form, the CDR3 reads TGTGCTAGTGCCCCATCCAGACAGGGGGCTGGCGAGCAGTACTTC. It is translated as CASAPSRQGAGEQYF.

This clonotype was counted at least ten times. This chain connects TRBV12-3 or TRBV12-4 to TRBJ2-1; the D is unclear. This CDR3 is built from 13 residues. The V and J ends lost 2 bases and 5 bases respectively, with 7 bases between them. The CDR3 is CASSLFRHNEQFF. The DNA of the CDR3 is TGTGCCAGCAGTTTATTCCGCCACAATGAGCAGTTCTTC.

This clonotype was seen repeatedly, ten times or more. The chain combines TRBV5-4 with TRBJ2-4; 8 bases fit TRBD2. There are 15 residues in the CDR3. The germline CDR1 and CDR2 sequences are SGHNT and YYREEE (reference sequence). The J segment lost 12 bases and the V segment lost 4 bases, leaving 15 bases of the junction unmatched. This CDR3 is CASSPTRLANTAQYF. Written as DNA, the CDR3 is TGTGCCAGCAGCCCAACCAGACTAGCGAATACGGCTCAGTACTTC.

This clonotype was counted at least ten times. The chain couples TRBV14 to TRBJ2-7; 12 nucleotides match TRBD2. The CDR3 has 15 residues. Trimming cost V 4 bases and J 7 bases; bases outside gene matches: 8. Germline assignment: CDR1 SGHDN and CDR2 FVKESK. CDR3: CASSPGTSGLREQYF. The CDR3 region has the DNA TGTGCCAGCAGCCCCGGGACTAGCGGGCTTAGGGAGCAGTACTTC.

In its sample, this clonotype was seen many times. The chain employs TRBV29-1 and TRBJ1-1; 7 bases are a match to TRBD1. Germline trimming cut 7 bases from V and 0 bases from J; bases unmatched to any gene: 5. The CDR3 contains 13 residues. Germline V gene lookup returns CDR1 SQVTM and CDR2 ANQGSEA. The DNA for the CDR3 is TGCAGCGCTCACAGGGGTTTGAACACTGAAGCTTTCTTT. Protein: CSAHRGLNTEAFF.

The genes are TRBV7-2 and TRBJ2-7; the match to TRBD2 covers 7 bases. Per germline, CDR1 SGHTA and CDR2 FQGNSA. This CDR3 spans 15 amino acids. With V trimmed by 3 bases and J by 4 bases, 9 bases remained unmatched. The CDR3 sequence is CASSFLAGAQYEQYF. CDR3 nucleotide sequence: TGTGCCAGCAGCTTTCTGGCGGGAGCTCAATACGAGCAGTACTTC.

This clonotype has at least ten counts. The chain is built from TRBV24-1 and TRBJ2-1, with 10 bases fitting TRBD1. Per the germline V gene, CDR1 is KGHDR and CDR2 is SFDVKD. V shed 5 bases, J shed 8 bases, and the junction held 20 bases outside the gene matches. This CDR3 comprises 19 residues. CDR3 DNA sequence: TGTGCCACCAGTGTCGCCATTGGGACAGGGGAAAGTGTAGGCTATGAGCAGTTCTTC. Translated, it gives CATSVAIGTGESVGYEQFF.

This clonotype was seen at least ten times. V is TRBV7-2 and J is TRBJ1-1; tentatively, D is TRBD1 (5 bases). Between the trimmed V and J ends, which lost 3 bases and 4 bases, there was a span of 12 bases. Germline V gene lookup returns CDR1 SGHTA and CDR2 FQGNSA. This CDR3 spans 14 amino acids. CDR3 sequence reads: CASSFRQGGTEAFF. The CDR3 coding sequence is TGTGCCAGCAGCTTTCGGCAGGGCGGCACTGAAGCTTTCTTT.

At least ten counts were recorded for this clonotype. The chain couples TRBV10-1 to TRBJ2-5, with unresolved D. Per germline, CDR1 WNHNN and CDR2 SYGVQD (reference sequence). CDR3 size: 13 residues. Trimming took 0 bases from V and 1 from J, leaving 3 bases between them. This CDR3 reads CASSESSQETQYF. The CDR3 DNA reads TGCGCCAGCAGTGAGTCCAGCCAAGAGACCCAGTACTTC.